The rows below give T cell receptor beta chains drawn from one sample of a study of shared clonotypes between healthy human individuals. Here immunoSEQ multiplex PCR was the method, and the copy in TCRdb shows in-frame clones only, minus some. The sample has millions of clones, more than 90% seen once. The sequenced sample consisted of naive CD4+ T cells sorted from blood. The origin of the receptors is a man between 18 and 35 years old in good health. Each CDR3 is given with its conserved first and last residue. Each record gives: clone size, J gene, D gene, V gene, CDR3 DNA, CDR3 protein. The D gene is left open where the match is weak. Only part of the rows carry a size: once, few, many, or a class if the clone is expanded.

-,TRBJ2-7,TRBD1,TRBV6-1,TGTGCCAGCAGTGAAAGGGACAGAGACGAGCAGTACTTC,CASSERDRDEQYF
-,TRBJ1-3,-,TRBV19,TGTGCCAGTAGACTACAACCTGGAAACACCATATATTTT,CASRLQPGNTIYF
-,TRBJ1-2,-,TRBV2,TGTGCCAGCAGTGCTATGGGGGGAAGCACCTTC,CASSAMGGSTF
-,TRBJ2-2,TRBD2,TRBV5-4,TGTGCCAGCAGCTTCGCGGGGGGGCCATCCGGGGAGCTGTTTTTT,CASSFAGGPSGELFF
-,TRBJ2-7,TRBD2,TRBV5-5,TGTGCCAGCAGCTCGGCCGGGACTACCCCCTACGAGCAGTACTTC,CASSSAGTTPYEQYF
-,TRBJ1-1,TRBD1,TRBV14,TGTGCCAGCAGCCTAAGGGAAGGTAAGGACAGGGAAGCTTTCTTT,CASSLREGKDREAFF
-,TRBJ1-1,-,TRBV5-4,TGTGCCAGCAGCTCTGACCCATCACAGGTAATGAACACTGAAGCTTTCTTT,CASSSDPSQVMNTEAFF
-,TRBJ1-2,-,TRBV6-1,TGTGCCAGCAGTGAAGGAGGGAGTCCGAATGGCTACACCTTC,CASSEGGSPNGYTF
-,TRBJ2-7,-,TRBV2,TGTGCCAGCAACCCAGCCGCGGGGCCCTACGAGCAGTACTTC,CASNPAAGPYEQYF
once,TRBJ2-2,-,TRBV9,TGTGCCAGCACCTCAGGGAAGGCCAACACCGGGGAGCTGTTTTTT,CASTSGKANTGELFF
-,TRBJ2-5,TRBD1,TRBV5-1,TGCGCCAGCAGCGCCGGGACAGGGGGCGAGGAGACCCAGTACTTC,CASSAGTGGEETQYF
-,TRBJ1-1,TRBD1,TRBV10-3,TGTGCCATCAGTGAAAGGACAGGCATGAACACTGAAGCTTTCTTT,CAISERTGMNTEAFF
-,TRBJ1-6,-,TRBV19,TGTGCCAGTAGTATAGGTGGCGTAAAGAATTCACCCCTCCACTTT,CASSIGGVKNSPLHF
-,TRBJ2-3,-,TRBV7-9,TGTGCCAGCAGCTTATTTGCAGATACGCAGTATTTT,CASSLFADTQYF
-,TRBJ1-2,-,TRBV7-2,TGTGCCAGCAGCTTAGCGCAGGGAGACTATGGCTACACCTTC,CASSLAQGDYGYTF
-,TRBJ1-2,-,TRBV5-1,TGCGCCAGCAGCTTGAGGGTTCTCGGGGGCGTGAACTATGGCTACACCTTC,CASSLRVLGGVNYGYTF
-,TRBJ2-7,-,TRBV2,TGTGCCAGCAGTGAAAACCCCTACGAGCAGTACTTC,CASSENPYEQYF
-,TRBJ2-6,-,TRBV30,TGTGCCTGGACCCCCCCATTCTCTGGGGCCAACGTCCTGACTTTC,CAWTPPFSGANVLTF
-,TRBJ2-7,TRBD1,TRBV7-9,TGTGCCAGCAGCTTTTTTAGCCCCAGGGGGCAGAACGAGCAGTACTTC,CASSFFSPRGQNEQYF
-,TRBJ2-7,-,TRBV18,TGTGCCAGCTCACCCCTCGGGCCAGGGGACTCCTACGAGCAGTACTTC,CASSPLGPGDSYEQYF
-,TRBJ2-6,-,TRBV5-4,TGTGCCAGCAGCTTCGGCGACCCTGGGGCCAACGTCCTGACTTTC,CASSFGDPGANVLTF
once,TRBJ2-2,-,TRBV5-1,TGCGCCAGCAAGTTCACAAGGGGAGGCACCGGGGAGCTGTTTTTT,CASKFTRGGTGELFF
-,TRBJ2-3,-,TRBV10-3,TGTGCCCTACGTAGGATTGCAGGGGCGGTTAGCACAGATACGCAGTATTTT,CALRRIAGAVSTDTQYF
-,TRBJ2-3,-,TRBV7-3,TGTGCCAGCAGCCCTGACTGGTGGGAAATGGGGGGGCCGTCTGATACGCAGTATTTT,CASSPDWWEMGGPSDTQYF
-,TRBJ1-2,-,TRBV6-5,TGTGCCAGCAGTCCTGTCGGACCTAACTATGGCTACACCTTC,CASSPVGPNYGYTF
-,TRBJ1-4,TRBD1,TRBV28,TGTGCCAGCAGTAGGACAGGACTTAGTGAAAAACTGTTTTTT,CASSRTGLSEKLFF
-,TRBJ2-7,-,TRBV7-8,TGTGCCAGCAGCTTAGGCAAGGTGGTCGAGCAGTACTTC,CASSLGKVVEQYF
-,TRBJ2-7,TRBD1,TRBV19,TGTGCCAGTAGAGGGGGACAGGGGCCTACTGTTCAGTACTTC,CASRGGQGPTVQYF
-,TRBJ2-1,TRBD2,TRBV29-1,TGCAGCGTCGGGTGGGGCGGGAGGGCCCCGAATGAGCAGTTCTTC,CSVGWGGRAPNEQFF